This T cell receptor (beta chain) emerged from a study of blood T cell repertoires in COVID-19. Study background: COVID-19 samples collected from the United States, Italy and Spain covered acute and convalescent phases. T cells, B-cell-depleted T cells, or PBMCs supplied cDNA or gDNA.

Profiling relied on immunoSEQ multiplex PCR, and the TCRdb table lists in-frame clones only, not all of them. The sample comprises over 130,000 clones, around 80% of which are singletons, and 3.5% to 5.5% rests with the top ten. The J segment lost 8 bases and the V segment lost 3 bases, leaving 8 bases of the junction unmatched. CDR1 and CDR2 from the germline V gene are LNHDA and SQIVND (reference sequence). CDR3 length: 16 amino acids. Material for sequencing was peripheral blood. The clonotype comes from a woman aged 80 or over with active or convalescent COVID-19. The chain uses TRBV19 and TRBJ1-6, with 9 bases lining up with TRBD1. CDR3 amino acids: CASSITGGDLYSPLHF. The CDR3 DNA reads TGTGCCAGTAGTATCACAGGGGGCGATCTTTATTCACCCCTCCACTTT.